This TCR beta chain was found in a study of Ad26.COV2.S vaccination and SARS-CoV-2 variants (dated by TCRdb to about 2021). About the full investigation: Donors in the vaccine arm were drawn from COV1001, a phase I-IIa trial of Ad26.COV2.S in healthy adults that was multicentre, randomized, double-blind and placebo-controlled. Ad26.COV2.S was administered intramuscularly at 5 x 10^10 or 1 x 10^11 viral particles, either as a single shot or as two shots given 56 days apart. TCRbeta repertoire sequencing served as the tool for gauging how specific and how broad the SARS-CoV-2-reactive T cell receptors were following Ad26.COV2.S vaccination. The TCR-sequenced set comprised approximately 30 samples: roughly 19 Ad26.COV2.S vaccine recipients, 5 placebo recipients and 8 SARS-CoV-2 convalescent individuals. Participants in the trial were split at random into five groups of five each, receiving low-dose or high-dose Ad26.COV2.S once or twice, or else placebo on both occasions. Investigators did not know the trial group allocation while performing experiments and assessing outcomes.

The label giving this sample's treatment or condition can be read as: about 20 received Ad26.COV2.S at low or high dose, single or two shots; 5 received placebo; per-sample allocation not given. Repertoires of vaccine and placebo recipients were sequenced from samples collected on day 63 after the first injection. In Cohort 1b, fewer than 30 adults aged 18-55 years were enrolled at a single site in Boston, USA, between 29 July and 7 August 2020. Ad26.COV2.S was a replication-incompetent adenovirus type 26 vector expressing a prefusion-stabilized SARS-CoV-2 spike protein from the original Wuhan strain. V lost 9 bases and J lost 2 bases; the stretch between them is 8 bases long. As encoded in the germline V gene, CDR1 is KGHDR while CDR2 is SFDVKD. The CDR3 contains 12 residues, cysteine and phenylalanine counted. Only the CDR3 part of the read is kept: 36 bases, read in frame from the first base.

A note on this clone: Its antigen target is currently unknown. Base qualities are not provided; no much larger clone lies one nucleotide away. Other DNA sequences within the sample encode an identical CDR3.

Points the paper makes about the study in general: Vaccine and placebo recipients had comparable non-spike TCR breadth, which fits with the vaccine containing only spike. It was noted by the authors that total T cell responses may have been underestimated by the TCR breadth and depth analyses. Ad26.COV2.S recipients had higher spike-specific TCR breadth than placebo recipients (P = 0.0014). After vaccination, spike-specific CD8+ and CD4+ T cell responses were reported to show substantial breadth. The study lacked the statistical power to compare responses across vaccine doses or regimens.

The immunoSEQ Assay was used to sequence TCRbeta CDR3 regions. After extraction, genomic DNA underwent amplification by bias-controlled multiplex PCR, followed by high-throughput sequencing. The source study handled its data this way. To quantify the absolute abundance of each unique TCRbeta CDR3 region, sequences were collapsed and filtered. T cell fraction was estimated by normalizing TCRbeta template counts to usable DNA, with usable DNA measured through amplification of reference genes found in all nucleated cells. Repertoire TCRs were annotated as SARS-CoV-2-specific when V gene, CDR3 amino acid sequence and J gene were exactly matched to a known reactive TCR set. The reference SARS-CoV-2 TCR set came from MIRA and was filtered for enrichment in COVID-19-positive ImmuneCODE repertoires, removing public or cross-reactive TCRs. Based on the MIRA antigens, annotated TCRs were further analysed at the level of specific ORF or position within ORF. Breadth was defined as the number of annotated unique rearrangements divided by the total number of unique productive rearrangements, and depth was defined as the summed frequency of the annotated unique rearrangements. TCR breadth was compared between groups using two-sided Wilcoxon rank-sum tests. In its TCRdb copy, this immuneACCESS table keeps in-frame sequences only and misses some clones. Where compared with another copy, unresolved V genes explain less than half of these, and the others have no known cause. V and J calls and clone size are given by that table; D and trimming were obtained from the DNA. For this sample there are more than 300,000 clones; 86% appear just once. Over 8.5% of the sample is taken by the ten largest.

The clonotype was recovered from a person between 18 and 65 years old who received the Ad26.COV2.S COVID-19 vaccine or a placebo. This chain joins TRBV24-1 to TRBJ2-3, with the D assignment possibly TRBD1 or TRBD2, given 5 matching bases for each. The sequencing here drew on peripheral blood, taken in a trial of Ad26.COV2.S vaccine versus placebo. The CDR3 protein sequence reads: CATRGFTDTQYF. In nucleotides, the sequence is TGTGCCACCCGGGGCTTCACAGATACGCAGTATTTT.